This T cell receptor beta chain originates from a study of OX40 agonist ivuxolimab in advanced cancers. General study results and limits: Antigens targeted by the expanded peripheral T cells were not determined.

V lost 3 bases to trimming and J lost 2 bases, with 9 bases between them. Germline CDR1 and CDR2: SGHVS and FQNEAQ. The length of the CDR3 is 14 residues. About this clone itself: Antigen unknown.

Blood specimens came from baseline, cycle 4 day 1, and cycle 7 day 1. Clones were read by immunoSEQ multiplex PCR, and TCRdb kept only the in-frame ones, dropping some. This sample has 58,000 or so clones, with around 83% found just once. Source: CD4+ or CD8+ T cells sorted from blood, taken in a trial of the OX40 agonist ivuxolimab. The TCR was taken from an adult with an advanced solid tumor such as melanoma, head and neck, liver or kidney cancer. The chain is built from TRBV7-8 and TRBJ2-3; a possible D gene is TRBD2 (5 bases). The CDR3, as DNA: TGTGCCAGCAGCTTTTGGGAGTCCACAGATACGCAGTATTTT. Its translation is CASSFWESTDTQYF.